The 19 T cell receptor beta chains listed next were all sequenced from one sample in a study of blood T cell repertoires in COVID-19. The repertoire was sequenced with immunoSEQ multiplex PCR; TCRdb's copy has only in-frame clones and lacks some. This table has approximately 270,000 clones, roughly 89% appearing once. The specimen was PBMCs or T cells enriched from blood (not recorded which). The receptors derive from a woman in her sixties or seventies who had recovered from COVID-19.

This clone has only one observation. The rearrangement links TRBV7-3 to TRBJ2-5; perhaps TRBD1 as D (6 bases). Trimming removed 8 bases at V and 1 base at J, with 11 bases between. The CDR3 sequence is 13 residues long. The germline V gene encodes CDR1 SGHTA and CDR2 FQGTGA. This chain's CDR3 is CASGRGGQETQYF. Here the CDR3 DNA reads TGTGCCAGCGGCAGAGGGGGCCAAGAGACCCAGTACTTC.

The chain is built from TRBV2 and TRBJ2-7, with a tentative D call TRBD2 (6 bases). This CDR3 region has 13 residues. V lost 7 bases to trimming and J lost 2 bases, with 12 bases between them. Looked up from germline, CDR1 is SNHLY and CDR2 is FYNNEI. For the CDR3, the DNA is TGTGCCAGCACTTGGGGGGACCCCTACGAGCAGTACTTC. This encodes CASTWGDPYEQYF.

The chain employs TRBV7-3 and TRBJ1-1, with TRBD1 identical over 7 bases. V gave up 5 bases and J gave up 4 bases; unmatched junction bases: 4. Germline loops: CDR1 SGHTA, CDR2 FQGTGA. The CDR3 is 13 residues long. The CDR3: CASSLGQSTEAFF. CDR3 sequence (DNA): TGTGCCAGCAGCCTGGGACAGAGCACTGAAGCTTTCTTT.

This chain links TRBV6-5 with TRBJ1-2; perhaps TRBD1 as D (6 bases). Germline V gene sequence: CDR1 MNHEY, CDR2 SVGAGI. This CDR3 is 13 amino acids long. Trimming took 2 bases from V and 2 from J, leaving 6 bases between them. CDR3 sequence: CASSYDRNYGYTF. DNA of the CDR3: TGTGCCAGCAGTTACGACAGGAACTATGGCTACACCTTC.

V is TRBV5-1 and J is TRBJ2-5; no reliable D call. V was shortened by 4 bases and J by 2 bases, with 6 bases between the two germline ends. CDR1 SGHRS and CDR2 YFSETQ come from the germline V gene. The CDR3 runs to 12 residues. The CDR3 reads CASSVAQETQYF. The CDR3 DNA sequence: TGCGCCAGCAGCGTGGCACAAGAGACCCAGTACTTC.

The chain couples TRBV5-4 to TRBJ1-5; tentatively, D is TRBD1 (5 bases). V lost 0 bases to trimming and J lost 6 bases, with 10 bases between them. Germline-derived CDR1 and CDR2 are SGHNT and YYREEE (reference sequence). This CDR3 is 14 amino acids long. CDR3 loop: CASSLDQGGQPQHF. Written as DNA, the CDR3 is TGTGCCAGCAGCTTGGATCAGGGCGGTCAGCCCCAGCATTTT.

The chain links TRBV4-1 to TRBJ2-1, with 7 positions matching TRBD2. The CDR3 length is 16 residues. J lost 4 bases, V lost 4 bases, and 10 bases had no gene match. Germline V lookup: CDR1 MGHRA, CDR2 YSYEKL. The CDR3 is CASSLVVTSTYNEQFF. CDR3 sequence (DNA): TGCGCCAGCAGCCTGGTGGTGACTAGCACTTACAATGAGCAGTTCTTC.

The V and J genes are TRBV7-3 and TRBJ1-1, with unresolved D. Trimming took 3 bases from V and 0 from J, leaving 5 bases between them. This CDR3 is built from 13 residues. CDR1 and CDR2 (germline): SGHTA, FQGTGA. This CDR3 reads CASSLRMNTEAFF. The CDR3 bases are TGTGCCAGCAGCTTGAGAATGAACACTGAAGCTTTCTTT.

This chain links TRBV4-1 with TRBJ1-1; D ambiguous. The length of the CDR3 is 14 residues. Germline V CDR1 and CDR2: MGHRA, YSYEKL. Between the trimmed V and J ends, which lost 4 bases and 1 base, there was a span of 10 bases. The CDR3 DNA is TGCGCCAGCAGCCCGGGGAAATCGAACACTGAAGCTTTCTTT. This gives the protein CASSPGKSNTEAFF.

The chain combines TRBV30 with TRBJ2-3; D ambiguous. The CDR3 sequence is 11 residues long. In germline, CDR1 is GTSNPN, CDR2 SVGIG (reference sequence). The germline V and J ends were trimmed by 2 bases and 9 bases, with 9 bases remaining between them. CDR3: CAWSSSRTQYF. CDR3 coding DNA: TGTGCCTGGAGTTCTAGTAGGACGCAGTATTTT.

The chain couples TRBV27 to TRBJ2-7; 8 nucleotides align to TRBD2. The CDR3 is made up of 17 amino acids. Germline CDR1 and CDR2: MNHEY and SMNVEV (reference sequence). J lost 7 bases, V lost 4 bases, and 18 bases had no gene match. The CDR3 reads CASSSRHSGLGSREQYF. DNA of the CDR3: TGTGCCAGCAGTTCCCGCCACTCGGGACTAGGTTCTAGAGAGCAGTACTTC.

This sequence joins TRBV3-1 (or the pseudogene TRBV3-2) and TRBJ2-7, with 9 bases that match TRBD2. This CDR3 contains 14 residues. Per the germline V gene, CDR1 is LGHDT and CDR2 is YNNKEL (reference sequence). With V trimmed by 4 bases and J by 6 bases, 7 bases remained unmatched. The CDR3 is CASSRVAGGLEQYF. CDR3 DNA: TGTGCCAGCAGCCGGGTGGCGGGGGGGCTCGAGCAGTACTTC.

V usage is TRBV28 and J usage is TRBJ1-5; unclear D gene. This CDR3 contains 15 residues. Germline CDR1 MDHEN, CDR2 SYDVKM. Between the trimmed V and J ends, which lost 3 bases and 0 bases, there was a span of 9 bases. The CDR3: CASSLLYNSNQPQHF. The CDR3, as DNA: TGTGCCAGCAGTTTGTTGTATAATAGCAATCAGCCCCAGCATTTT.

The rearrangement uses TRBV7-6 and TRBJ1-1, with 8 bases aligning to TRBD1. The length of the CDR3 is 16 residues. With V trimmed by 2 bases and J by 0 bases, 5 bases remained unmatched. From germline, CDR1 is SGHVS and CDR2 FNYEAQ. The CDR3 spells CASSLQGADMNTEAFF. The CDR3 nucleotides read TGTGCCAGCAGCTTACAGGGGGCGGACATGAACACTGAAGCTTTCTTT.

The V gene is TRBV6-6, the J gene TRBJ1-1; the D is unclear. The length of the CDR3 is 12 residues. The V end lost 5 bases, the J end lost 5 bases, and 9 bases lay between the germline ends. The germline V gene has CDR1 MNHNY and CDR2 SVGAGI (reference sequence). The CDR3 region has the DNA TGTGCCAGCAGTCCCGTCGGTACTGAAGCTTTCTTT. Encoded protein: CASSPVGTEAFF.

CDR3 sequence: CASAWTASYGYTF. CDR3 coding DNA: TGTGCCAGCGCGTGGACAGCGAGCTATGGCTACACCTTC. The chain uses TRBV7-8 and TRBJ1-2; tentative D call: TRBD1 (6 bases). The CDR3 sequence is 13 residues long. Per the germline V gene, CDR1 is SGHVS and CDR2 is FQNEAQ. Trimming cost V 8 bases and J 4 bases, with 14 bases left between them.

This chain joins TRBV9 and TRBJ1-6; D possibly corresponds to TRBD1 (6 bases). Per the germline V gene, CDR1 is SGDLS and CDR2 is YYNGEE. The CDR3 consists of 14 residues. V was pared by 8 bases and J by 9 bases, with 18 bases between. In DNA, the CDR3 is TGTGCCAGGAGGGGGAACAGGGCGGGTTCACCCCTCCACTTT. It codes for CARRGNRAGSPLHF.

Only one count was recorded for this clone. The gene calls are TRBV30 and TRBJ2-2, with D tentatively TRBD2 (6 bases). CDR3 length: 16 amino acids. V was trimmed by 4 bases and J by 4 bases, leaving 19 bases between them. Germline CDR1 reads GTSNPN; CDR2 reads SVGIG (reference sequence). CDR3 sequence reads: CAWTTAGRKVTGELFF. The CDR3 region has the DNA TGTGCCTGGACCACCGCGGGGCGGAAAGTCACCGGGGAGCTGTTTTTT.

The V and J genes are TRBV19 and TRBJ1-1, with D maybe TRBD1 (6 bases). The length of the CDR3 is 14 residues. Trimming removed 7 bases from V and 1 base from J, with 13 bases in between. Germline values: CDR1 LNHDA, CDR2 SQIVND (reference sequence). The CDR3 DNA is TGTGCCAGTAACCGGGACACCCCGAACACTGAAGCTTTCTTT. This translates into CASNRDTPNTEAFF.